The present T cell receptor (beta chain) was sequenced within a study of cytotoxic CD8 clonotypes in ibrutinib-treated CLL. Study details: A mean of roughly 260,000 productive templates and over 85,000 productive rearrangements was obtained per sample.

Regarding this clone: What it binds is not known.

The table came from immunoSEQ multiplex PCR; TCRdb's copy has only in-frame clones and leaves some out. The sample gives more than 55,000 clones, approximately 75% of which show up once; 35% to 55% is in the top ten. Findings and limits, study-wide: Contraction or stability on treatment was seen for public clonotypes, which were uncommon. Higher clonality was seen at ibrutinib response and a return toward baseline at progression.

In germline, CDR1 is MDHEN, CDR2 SYDVKM. The CDR3 has 15 amino acids. After removal of 4 bases from V and 3 bases from J, the junction contained 4 bases not matched to a gene. The chain joins TRBV28 to TRBJ2-3; TRBD2 agrees at 10 bases. This clonotype was sampled from a human donor with chronic lymphocytic leukemia. Sequencing was performed on PBMCs, taken after 12 months of ibrutinib treatment. Here the CDR3 DNA reads TGTGCCAGCAGTTCAGGACTAGCGGAAACAGATACGCAGTATTTT. Translating gives CASSSGLAETDTQYF.